Below, 9 T cell receptor beta chains from the same sample are listed, as sequenced in a study of blood T cell repertoires in COVID-19. Only in-frame clones appear in the TCRdb table, and some are missing; sequencing was by immunoSEQ multiplex PCR. The table includes about 200,000 clones, more than 75% detected once. The sequencing sample was made of PBMCs or T cells enriched from blood (not recorded which). The source is a man aged 40-55 years with acute COVID-19.

The chain joins TRBV10-1 to TRBJ2-2; D may be TRBD1 (5 bases). The V gene's germline CDR1 is WNHNN and CDR2 SYGVQD (reference sequence). The length of the CDR3 is 13 residues. Trimming removed 3 bases at V and 5 bases at J, with 7 bases between. CDR3 sequence (DNA): TGCGCCAGCAGTGACAGGGTTACCGGGGAGCTGTTTTTT. Its protein is CASSDRVTGELFF.

The V and J genes are TRBV9 and TRBJ2-3; tentative D call: TRBD2 (6 bases). The V end lost 4 bases, the J end lost 4 bases, and 13 bases lay between the germline ends. Germline CDR1 and CDR2: SGDLS and YYNGEE. The CDR3 is made up of 14 amino acids. CDR3 sequence (DNA): TGTGCCAGCAGCCCACAACTAGCTCCAGATACGCAGTATTTT. This encodes CASSPQLAPDTQYF.

This clone has only one observation. The V and J genes are TRBV4-1 and TRBJ2-5; 11 bases are shared with TRBD1. The CDR3 loop spans 17 amino acids. V gave up 4 bases and J gave up 1 base; unmatched junction bases: 8. Germline values: CDR1 MGHRA, CDR2 YSYEKL. DNA of the CDR3: TGCGCCAGCAGCCTTACGCCCGGGACAGGGGGCCAAGAGACCCAGTACTTC. It codes for CASSLTPGTGGQETQYF.

J is TRBJ1-2 and V is TRBV5-1; D gene ambiguous. The CDR3 length is 12 residues. CDR1 and CDR2 (germline): SGHRS, YFSETQ. V was shortened by 0 bases and J by 8 bases, with 8 bases between the two germline ends. The CDR3 DNA reads as TGCGCCAGCAGCTTGGCGGTCGGGGGCTACACCTTC. It yields the protein CASSLAVGGYTF.

The chain couples TRBV2 to TRBJ2-5; TRBD1 might be the D (6 bases). This CDR3 has 13 residues. Germline CDR1 reads SNHLY; CDR2 reads FYNNEI. The V gene lost 6 bases and the J gene lost 1 base, with 9 bases spanning the gap. CDR3 residues: CASRVDSQETQYF. In DNA form, the CDR3 reads TGTGCCAGCAGGGTGGACAGCCAAGAGACCCAGTACTTC. Based on the CDR3 plus reference TRBV2 and TRBJ2-5, the full variable domain is EPEVTQTPSHQVTQMGQEVILRCVPISNHLYFYWYRQILGQKVEFLVSFYNNEISEKSEIFDDQFSVERPDGSNFTLKIRSTKLEDSAMYFCASRVDSQETQYFGPGTRLLVL.

In its sample, this clone was seen once. The V gene is TRBV7-3, the J gene TRBJ1-4; perhaps TRBD1 as D (5 bases). CDR1 and CDR2 (germline): SGHTA, FQGTGA. This CDR3 has 16 amino acids. V lost 2 bases and J lost 7, with 17 bases in between. CDR3 protein: CASSLYEARGGEKLFF. The CDR3 nucleotides are TGTGCCAGCAGCTTATATGAGGCTAGGGGTGGTGAAAAACTGTTTTTT.

V and J are TRBV5-1 and TRBJ1-2, with a weak D call TRBD1 (6 bases). This CDR3 has 14 residues. CDR1 is SGHRS and CDR2 is YFSETQ in the germline V gene. V was shortened by 0 bases and J by 5 bases, with 11 bases between the two germline ends. CDR3 protein: CASSLDRVRYGYTF. The DNA for the CDR3 is TGCGCCAGCAGCTTGGACAGGGTTCGGTATGGCTACACCTTC.

This rearrangement joins TRBV30 to TRBJ1-2; TRBD1 aligns across 7 bases. Germline CDR1 GTSNPN, CDR2 SVGIG (reference sequence). The junction had 6 bases not matched to a gene; V was cut back by 0 bases and J by 8 bases. The CDR3 consists of 13 residues. The CDR3 sequence: CAWSVLGGYGYTF. The CDR3 DNA sequence: TGTGCCTGGAGTGTTCTAGGGGGCTACGGCTACACCTTC.

The chain joins TRBV9 to TRBJ1-1; D is possibly TRBD1 (6 bases). CDR1 is SGDLS and CDR2 is YYNGEE in the germline V gene. The ends were cut back, 0 bases at V and 0 bases at J, with 12 bases in the middle. The CDR3 length is 16 residues. This CDR3 reads CASSVGSDSMNTEAFF. The CDR3 coding sequence is TGTGCCAGCAGCGTAGGCTCGGACAGCATGAACACTGAAGCTTTCTTT.